The subject of this entry is one T cell receptor beta chain. This entry is derived from a study of blood T cell repertoires in COVID-19. The wider study: The origin of the acute and convalescent COVID-19 samples was the United States, Italy and Spain. Sources were T cells, B-cell-depleted T cells, or PBMCs; the material itself was cDNA or gDNA.

V lost 0 bases to trimming and J lost 5 bases, with 14 bases between them. The CDR3 extends over 15 amino acids. CDR1 and CDR2 from the germline V gene are SGDLS and YYNGEE. In the original processing: Amplifying reference gene primers gave estimates of nucleated cell counts. Clones were read by immunoSEQ multiplex PCR, and TCRdb kept only the in-frame ones, dropping some. V, J and clone size were drawn from that table, and D and trimming were deduced from the DNA. The table has roughly 120,000 clones, approximately 84% seen once. The V and J genes are TRBV9 and TRBJ2-5; a weak D match, TRBD2 (6 bases). The sequencing sample was made of peripheral blood. The TCR originated in a woman aged 40 to 55 with acute or convalescent COVID-19. The CDR3 DNA reads TGTGCCAGCAGCGTAGAATCCGGGGGATCGGAGACCCAGTACTTC. As protein: CASSVESGGSETQYF.